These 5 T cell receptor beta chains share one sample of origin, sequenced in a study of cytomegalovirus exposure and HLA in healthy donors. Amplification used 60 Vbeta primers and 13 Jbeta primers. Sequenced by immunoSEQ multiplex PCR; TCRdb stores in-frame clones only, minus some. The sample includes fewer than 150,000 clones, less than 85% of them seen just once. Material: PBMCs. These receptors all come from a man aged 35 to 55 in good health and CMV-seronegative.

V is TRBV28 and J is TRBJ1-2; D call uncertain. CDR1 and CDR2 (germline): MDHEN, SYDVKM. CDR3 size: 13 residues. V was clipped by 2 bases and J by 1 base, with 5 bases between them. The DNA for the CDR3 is TGTGCCAGCAGTTTAGCGGGTAACTATGGCTACACCTTC. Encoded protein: CASSLAGNYGYTF.

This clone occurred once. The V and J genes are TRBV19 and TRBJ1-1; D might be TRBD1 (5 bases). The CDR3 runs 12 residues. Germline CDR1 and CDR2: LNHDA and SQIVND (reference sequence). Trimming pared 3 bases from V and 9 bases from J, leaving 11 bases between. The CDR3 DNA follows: TGTGCCAGTAGTATGTATGTGGGGCAAGCTTTCTTT. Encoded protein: CASSMYVGQAFF.

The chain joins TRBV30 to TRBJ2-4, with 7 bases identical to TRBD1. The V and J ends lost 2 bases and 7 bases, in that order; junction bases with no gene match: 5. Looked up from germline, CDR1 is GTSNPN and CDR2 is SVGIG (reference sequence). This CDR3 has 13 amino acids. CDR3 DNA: TGTGCCTGGAGTAGTGACAGGGACAACATTCAGTACTTC. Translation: CAWSSDRDNIQYF.

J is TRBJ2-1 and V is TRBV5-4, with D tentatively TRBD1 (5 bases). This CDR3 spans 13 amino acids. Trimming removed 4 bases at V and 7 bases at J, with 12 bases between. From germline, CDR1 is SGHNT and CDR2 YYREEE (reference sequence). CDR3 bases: TGTGCCAGCAGCCCGGCGAGACAGAATGAGCAGTTCTTC. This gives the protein CASSPARQNEQFF. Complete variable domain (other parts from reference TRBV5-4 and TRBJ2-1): ETGVTQSPTHLIKTRGQQVTLRCSSQSGHNTVSWYQQALGQGPQFIFQYYREEENGRGNFPPRFSGLQFPNYSSELNVNALELDDSALYLCASSPARQNEQFFGPGTRLTVL.

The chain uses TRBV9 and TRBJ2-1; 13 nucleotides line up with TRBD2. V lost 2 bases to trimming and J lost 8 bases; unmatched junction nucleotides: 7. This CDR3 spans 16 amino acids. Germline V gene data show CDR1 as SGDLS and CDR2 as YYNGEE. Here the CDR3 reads CASSVGTSGTFYEQFF. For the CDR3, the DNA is TGTGCCAGCAGCGTTGGGACTAGCGGGACTTTTTATGAGCAGTTCTTC. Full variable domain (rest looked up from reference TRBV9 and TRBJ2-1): DSGVTQTPKHLITATGQRVTLRCSPRSGDLSVYWYQQSLDQGLQFLIQYYNGEERAKGNILERFSAQQFPDLHSELNLSSLELGDSALYFCASSVGTSGTFYEQFFGPGTRLTVL.